The 23 T cell receptor beta chains reported below all come from one sample, sequenced in a study of T cell responses to AZD1222 COVID-19 vaccine. Libraries were prepared by immunoSEQ multiplex PCR; TCRdb keeps only in-frame clonotypes and omits some of them. The data contain some 49,000 clones, approximately 90% of them singletons. The source was peripheral blood, collected 28 days after the second AZD1222 dose. The origin of the receptors is an adult who received the AZD1222 COVID-19 vaccine.

The rearrangement joins TRBV7-2 to TRBJ1-3; tentative D call: TRBD1 (6 bases). Per germline, CDR1 SGHTA and CDR2 FQGNSA. Trimming removed 3 bases from V and 4 bases from J, with 13 bases in between. The CDR3 length is 15 residues. CDR3 nucleotide sequence: TGTGCCAGCAGCTTGAGAGGGGGAAGCGGAAACACCATATATTTT. Residues: CASSLRGGSGNTIYF.

The V gene is TRBV6-1, the J gene TRBJ2-7; no definite D call. CDR3 length: 13 residues. The ends were cut back, 2 bases at V and 2 bases at J, with 7 bases in the middle. Germline loops: CDR1 MNHNS, CDR2 SASEGT. For the CDR3, the DNA is TGTGCCAGCAGTGAACTGCGCCCCTACGAGCAGTACTTC. Translation: CASSELRPYEQYF.

V gene TRBV28 combines with J gene TRBJ2-7; 7 bases fit TRBD1. CDR1 is MDHEN and CDR2 is SYDVKM in the germline V gene. Trimming removed 5 bases from V and 2 bases from J; junction bases left unmatched: 15. The CDR3 length is 17 residues. The CDR3 DNA reads TGTGCCAGCAGTCTATCGATCAGACAGGGTGGGACCTACGAGCAGTACTTC. It specifies CASSLSIRQGGTYEQYF. The full variable domain, with the rest looked up from reference TRBV28 and TRBJ2-7, is DVKVTQSSRYLVKRTGEKVFLECVQDMDHENMFWYRQDPGLGLRLIYFSYDVKMKEKGDIPEGYSVSREKKERFSLILESASTNQTSMYLCASSLSIRQGGTYEQYFGPGTRLTVT.

This clone has a single count. The gene calls are TRBV6-2 or TRBV6-3 and TRBJ2-7, with 7 positions matching TRBD1. CDR3 length: 14 amino acids. The J segment lost 3 bases and the V segment lost 2 bases, leaving 4 bases of the junction unmatched. Germline V gene data show CDR1 as MNHEY and CDR2 as SVGEGT. The CDR3 loop is CASSYRTGNYEQYF. Written as DNA, the CDR3 is TGTGCCAGCAGTTACCGGACAGGAAACTACGAGCAGTACTTC.

The gene calls are TRBV5-1 and TRBJ2-5; D may be TRBD2 (6 bases). The CDR3 is made up of 14 amino acids. Germline values: CDR1 SGHRS, CDR2 YFSETQ. The V and J ends lost 0 bases and 1 base respectively, with 7 bases between them. DNA of the CDR3: TGCGCCAGCAGCTTGGTAGCGGCCCAAGAGACCCAGTACTTC. Translation gives CASSLVAAQETQYF. The full variable domain, rest sourced from reference TRBV5-1 and TRBJ2-5, is KAGVTQTPRYLIKTRGQQVTLSCSPISGHRSVSWYQQTPGQGLQFLFEYFSETQRNKGNFPGRFSGRQFSNSRSEMNVSTLELGDSALYLCASSLVAAQETQYFGPGTRLLVL.

This chain uses TRBV4-1 with TRBJ2-1, with 12 bases lining up with TRBD2. Germline V lookup: CDR1 MGHRA, CDR2 YSYEKL. The CDR3 extends over 15 amino acids. Unmatched junction bases numbered 5, after V lost 4 bases and J lost 7 bases. CDR3 residues: CASSPRLAGDNEQFF. The CDR3 DNA reads TGCGCCAGCAGCCCACGACTAGCGGGAGATAATGAGCAGTTCTTC.

The rearrangement links TRBV5-1 to TRBJ2-3, with 13 bases fitting TRBD2. V trimming: 3 bases; J trimming: 6 bases; junction bases outside the gene matches: 7. This CDR3 comprises 16 residues. The germline V gene encodes CDR1 SGHRS and CDR2 YFSETQ. The CDR3 DNA sequence: TGCGCCAGCAGCTCAGGACTAGCGGGAGCAATGGATACGCAGTATTTT. Amino acids: CASSSGLAGAMDTQYF.

The V and J genes are TRBV7-8 and TRBJ2-7; TRBD2 agrees at 14 bases. The germline V gene encodes CDR1 SGHVS and CDR2 FQNEAQ. Unmatched junction bases numbered 11, after V lost 4 bases and J lost 6 bases. CDR3 length: 17 amino acids. CDR3 amino acids: CASSSGTSGRNSFEQYF. In DNA, the CDR3 is TGTGCCAGCAGCTCTGGGACTAGCGGGAGAAATAGTTTCGAGCAGTACTTC.

The chain employs TRBV18 and TRBJ1-5; possible D gene TRBD1, 5 bases. The CDR3 loop spans 16 amino acids. The ends were cut back, 2 bases at V and 6 bases at J, with 17 bases in the middle. Germline CDR1 and CDR2: KGHSH and LQKENI. CDR3 amino acids: CASSPGAGLSRQPQHF. The CDR3, as DNA: TGTGCCAGCTCACCAGGGGCTGGTCTCTCTCGTCAGCCCCAGCATTTT. Variable domain in full (rest from reference TRBV18 and TRBJ1-5): NAGVMQNPRHLVRRRGQEARLRCSPMKGHSHVYWYRQLPEEGLKFMVYLQKENIIDESGMPKERFSAEFPKEGPSILRIQQVVRGDSAAYFCASSPGAGLSRQPQHFGDGTRLSIL.

This clone was picked up a small number of times. The chain employs TRBV3-1 (or the pseudogene TRBV3-2) and TRBJ1-2, with D possibly matching TRBD1 (6 bases). The CDR3 runs to 15 residues. V lost 0 bases and J 8 bases, leaving 16 bases between the germline ends. Germline CDR1 is LGHDT and CDR2 is YNNKEL (reference sequence). CDR3 residues: CASSQETRQGRGYTF. The CDR3 DNA follows: TGTGCCAGCAGCCAAGAGACTCGGCAGGGGCGCGGCTACACCTTC.

This rearrangement joins TRBV6-6 to TRBJ1-6; 8 positions agree with TRBD1. Trimming took 5 bases from V and 7 from J; bases not matched to a gene: 13. The CDR3 runs 17 residues. Germline V gene data show CDR1 as MNHNY and CDR2 as SVGAGI (reference sequence). CDR3 sequence (DNA): TGTGCCAGCAGTCGGACAGGGCCTGGGCCGTGGAATTCACCCCTCCACTTT. It codes for CASSRTGPGPWNSPLHF.

The chain couples TRBV7-2 to TRBJ1-5, with D maybe TRBD1 (6 bases). V dropped 1 base and J dropped 4 bases, with 14 bases sitting between them. This CDR3 spans 16 amino acids. The V gene's germline CDR1 is SGHTA and CDR2 FQGNSA. CDR3 region: CASSLGEGVRNQPQHF. The CDR3 DNA reads as TGTGCCAGCAGCTTAGGGGAGGGGGTACGGAATCAGCCCCAGCATTTT.

The V call is TRBV2, the J call TRBJ1-5, with 9 positions matching TRBD1. With V trimmed by 5 bases and J by 4 bases, 3 bases remained unmatched. The CDR3 spans 14 residues. The germline V gene has CDR1 SNHLY and CDR2 FYNNEI. CDR3 sequence (DNA): TGTGCCAGCAGTCCCGACAGGGGGAATCAGCCCCAGCATTTT. Translation: CASSPDRGNQPQHF.

This CDR3 is CASSSPFGIGDNEQFF. The CDR3 DNA follows: TGTGCCAGCAGCTCTCCTTTCGGAATAGGAGACAATGAGCAGTTCTTC. The V and J genes are TRBV7-9 and TRBJ2-1; the D is unclear. Germline V gene data show CDR1 as SEHNR and CDR2 as FQNEAQ (reference sequence). The ends were cut back, 4 bases at V and 5 bases at J, with 18 bases in the middle. CDR3 size: 16 residues.

The chain employs TRBV5-1 and TRBJ1-3; D uncertain. Germline assignment: CDR1 SGHRS and CDR2 YFSETQ. Trimming took off 2 bases at V and 0 bases at J, with 6 bases between the two ends. The CDR3 has 14 amino acids. The CDR3 region has the DNA TGCGCCAGCAGCTTAGAGAGCTCTGGAAACACCATATATTTT. Its translation: CASSLESSGNTIYF.

This chain connects TRBV12-3 or TRBV12-4 to TRBJ2-5, with 8 bases lining up with TRBD2. This CDR3 region has 13 residues. The V segment lost 6 bases and the J segment 5 bases; nucleotides outside the gene matches: 5. The CDR3 DNA follows: TGTGCCAGCAGCTGGGGACTAGTGGAGACCCAGTACTTC. It yields the protein CASSWGLVETQYF.

The chain has TRBV5-1 and TRBJ2-1; TRBD1 aligns across 8 bases. CDR1 and CDR2 (germline): SGHRS, YFSETQ. The CDR3 totals 14 residues. J was trimmed by 3 bases and V by 2 bases; bases with no gene match: 1. The DNA for the CDR3 is TGCGCCAGCAGCTTCGACAGGGGCTACAATGAGCAGTTCTTC. Amino acid sequence: CASSFDRGYNEQFF.

The genes are TRBV20-1 and TRBJ2-5; D gene uncertain. Between the trimmed V and J ends, which lost 3 bases and 4 bases, there was a span of 12 bases. The CDR3 sequence is 13 residues long. The germline CDR1 and CDR2 sequences are DFQATT and SNEGSKA (reference sequence). The CDR3 protein is CSASVGWGETQYF. The CDR3 DNA reads TGCAGTGCTAGTGTGGGGTGGGGAGAGACCCAGTACTTC.

This rearrangement joins TRBV28 to TRBJ1-1; D not certain. V was pared by 6 bases and J by 1 base, with 9 bases between. The germline CDR1 and CDR2 sequences are MDHEN and SYDVKM. The length of the CDR3 is 13 residues. The CDR3 here is CASSPSPNTEAFF. CDR3 DNA sequence: TGTGCCAGCAGCCCGTCACCGAACACTGAAGCTTTCTTT.

This chain uses TRBV19 with TRBJ2-1; 9 positions match TRBD2. The CDR3 is 18 amino acids. The germline V gene encodes CDR1 LNHDA and CDR2 SQIVND (reference sequence). J lost 0 bases, V lost 7 bases, and 13 bases had no gene match. The CDR3 coding sequence is TGTGCCAGTACGGCTAGCGGGAACCCCTGGGGCTCCTACAATGAGCAGTTCTTC. Encoded protein: CASTASGNPWGSYNEQFF.

This chain joins TRBV10-1 and TRBJ2-3, with 10 bases aligning to TRBD1. V was clipped by 7 bases and J by 4 bases; unmatched bases: 8. The CDR3 consists of 15 residues. The V gene's germline CDR1 is WNHNN and CDR2 SYGVQD (reference sequence). In DNA form, the CDR3 reads TGCGCCAGCACCCAAGGGACAGGGGAGTCAGATACGCAGTATTTT. Its translation: CASTQGTGESDTQYF.

This clone was counted once. V usage is TRBV2 and J usage is TRBJ2-2; TRBD2 might be the D (5 bases). This CDR3 has 14 amino acids. Germline CDR1 SNHLY, CDR2 FYNNEI. V dropped 11 bases and J dropped 4 bases, with 17 bases sitting between them. Here the CDR3 reads CARRMGVGTGELFF. The CDR3 nucleotides are TGTGCCCGGCGGATGGGAGTTGGCACCGGGGAGCTGTTTTTT.

V and J are TRBV27 and TRBJ1-5; 9 positions match TRBD1. The CDR3 runs to 18 residues. The germline CDR1 and CDR2 sequences are MNHEY and SMNVEV (reference sequence). V lost 2 bases and J lost 5; bases outside the gene matches: 13. The CDR3 bases are TGTGCCAGCAGTTTAGCTCCGGGACAGGGCTCTGGTGATCAGCCCCAGCATTTT. Its protein is CASSLAPGQGSGDQPQHF.